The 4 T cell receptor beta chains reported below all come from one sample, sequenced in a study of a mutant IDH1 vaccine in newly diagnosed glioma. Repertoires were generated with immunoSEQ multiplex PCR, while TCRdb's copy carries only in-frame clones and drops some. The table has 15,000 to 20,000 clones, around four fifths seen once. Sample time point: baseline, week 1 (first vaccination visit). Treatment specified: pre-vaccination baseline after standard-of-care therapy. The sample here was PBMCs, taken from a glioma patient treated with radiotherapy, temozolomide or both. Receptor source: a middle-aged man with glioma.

Here the CDR3 reads CASSPLAGGQADTQYF. DNA for the CDR3: TGTGCCAGCAGCCCTCTAGCGGGAGGGCAGGCAGATACGCAGTATTTT. The V gene is TRBV7-2, the J gene TRBJ2-3; TRBD2 matches at 12 bases. The CDR3 extends over 16 amino acids. CDR1 is SGHTA, CDR2 FQGNSA, per germline. After removal of 5 bases from V and 4 bases from J, the junction contained 7 bases not matched to a gene.

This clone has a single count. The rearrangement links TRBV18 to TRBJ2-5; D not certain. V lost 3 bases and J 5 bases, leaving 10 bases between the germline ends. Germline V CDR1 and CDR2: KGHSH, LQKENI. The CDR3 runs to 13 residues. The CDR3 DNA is TGTGCCAGCTCACCGACAAGCACTGAGACCCAGTACTTC. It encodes CASSPTSTETQYF.

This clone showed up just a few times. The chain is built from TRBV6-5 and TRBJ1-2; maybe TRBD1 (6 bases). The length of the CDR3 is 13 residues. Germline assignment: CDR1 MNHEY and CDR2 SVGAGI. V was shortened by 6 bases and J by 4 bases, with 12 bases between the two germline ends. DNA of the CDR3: TGTGCCAGCAGATCGGACAGCCTCTATGGCTACACCTTC. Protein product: CASRSDSLYGYTF.

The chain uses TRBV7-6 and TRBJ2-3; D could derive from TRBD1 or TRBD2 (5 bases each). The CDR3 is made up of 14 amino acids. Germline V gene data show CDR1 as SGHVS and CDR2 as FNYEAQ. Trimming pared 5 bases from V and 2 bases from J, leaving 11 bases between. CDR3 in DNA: TGTGCCAGCAGCCCCCGGGGCTCCACAGATACGCAGTATTTT. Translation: CASSPRGSTDTQYF.